Below, 21 T cell receptor beta chains from the same sample are listed, as sequenced in a study of T cells in Graves' hyperthyroidism and ophthalmopathy. Amplification of TCR beta CDR3 regions used RNA as the template. HTBI primers drove first-round RT-PCR of the TCR CDR3. In TCRdb, the multiplex PCR reads were re-called with MiXCR into one record per CDR3 protein. The table lists a few hundred thousand distinct CDR3 sequences, roughly a sixth of them singletons. The sequenced sample consisted of blood. These receptors all come from a woman aged 25-40 years with Graves' ophthalmopathy.

This clonotype was counted at least ten times. V and J are TRBV16 and TRBJ1-1, with 8 bases fitting TRBD1. CDR3 length equals 14 residues. The germline CDR1 and CDR2 sequences are KGHSY and FQNENV. The V segment lost 7 bases and the J segment 3 bases; nucleotides outside the gene matches: 7. CDR3 DNA: TGTGCCAGCAACCGGGACAGGCTGTACACTGAAGCTTTCTTT. Translated: CASNRDRLYTEAFF.

DNA for the CDR3: TGTGCCAGCAGCTCACTAGCGGGAGGCCCTAGAAACACCGGGGAGCTGTTTTTT. This encodes CASSSLAGGPRNTGELFF. V gene TRBV7-3 combines with J gene TRBJ2-2, with TRBD2 identical over 12 bases. Germline trimming cut 4 bases from V and 2 bases from J; bases unmatched to any gene: 8. The CDR3 covers 18 residues. The germline V gene has CDR1 SGHTA and CDR2 FQGTGA.

This clonotype was recorded a few times. The rearrangement links TRBV15 to TRBJ1-4; D remains ambiguous. This CDR3 contains 15 residues. In germline, CDR1 is LNHNV, CDR2 YYDKDF (reference sequence). V lost 7 bases and J lost 0, with 12 bases in between. CDR3 coding DNA: TGTGCCACCACCGGGGAACTGACAACTAATGAAAAACTGTTTTTT. This sequence encodes CATTGELTTNEKLFF.

This clonotype was seen repeatedly, ten times or more. The chain recombines TRBV27 with TRBJ1-1; no clear D gene. Germline CDR1 and CDR2: MNHEY and SMNVEV (reference sequence). V was shortened by 3 bases and J by 7 bases, with 12 bases between the two germline ends. This CDR3 has 13 amino acids. CDR3: CASSLRLAHEAFF. The CDR3 coding sequence is TGTGCCAGCAGTTTGCGTTTGGCGCATGAAGCTTTCTTT.

This clonotype occurred many times. The gene calls are TRBV28 and TRBJ2-3; TRBD2 matches 9 bases. Germline lookup yields CDR1 MDHEN and CDR2 SYDVKM. CDR3 size: 14 residues. V dropped 5 bases and J dropped 5; count of bases not matched to a gene: 5. CDR3 bases: TGTGCCAGCAGTGCGGGAGGGCCCGTAGATACGCAGTATTTT. It translates to CASSAGGPVDTQYF.

This clonotype occurred many times. CDR3 DNA: TGTGCCAGCAGCGTGACAGGGGTTGTCAGTGAGCAGTTCTTC. This sequence encodes CASSVTGVVSEQFF. The V call is TRBV11-3, the J call TRBJ2-1; 8 bases agree with TRBD1. The junction had 9 bases not matched to a gene; V was cut back by 5 bases and J by 9 bases. The CDR3 extends over 14 amino acids. Germline CDR1 SGHNT, CDR2 YENEEA.

This clonotype occurred a few times. The chain is built from TRBV10-3 and TRBJ2-7; D might be TRBD2 (7 bases). The CDR3 spans 15 residues. Between the trimmed V and J ends, which lost 4 bases and 6 bases, there was a span of 19 bases. Germline CDR1 and CDR2: ENHRY and SYGVKD. In nucleotides, the CDR3 is TGTGCCATCAGTGCGGGGGCGGGAGTAAATTCCGAGCAGTACTTC. Residues: CAISAGAGVNSEQYF.

This clonotype was seen repeatedly, ten times or more. The chain is built from TRBV7-3 and TRBJ2-1, with 15 nucleotides matching TRBD2. CDR1 and CDR2 (germline): SGHTA, FQGTGA. The trim removed 3 bases at V and 7 bases at J, leaving 7 bases unmatched. The length of the CDR3 is 17 residues. CDR3 in DNA: TGTGCCAGCAGCTTGGGACTAGCGGGAGGCTGGGGAAATGAGCAGTTCTTC. This codes for CASSLGLAGGWGNEQFF.

A few counts support this clonotype. The V and J genes are TRBV7-3 and TRBJ2-1, with D unresolved. This CDR3 has 13 amino acids. The germline gives CDR1 SGHTA, CDR2 FQGTGA. The V and J ends lost 6 bases and 5 bases respectively, with 11 bases between them. The CDR3 protein is CASRPTRDNEQFF. The CDR3 DNA reads as TGTGCCAGCAGACCCACAAGGGACAATGAGCAGTTCTTC.

In its sample, this clonotype was seen many times. The chain combines TRBV30 with TRBJ2-5; TRBD1 agrees at 8 bases. After removal of 0 bases from V and 7 bases from J, the junction contained 4 bases not matched to a gene. This CDR3 is 13 amino acids long. Looked up from germline, CDR1 is GTSNPN and CDR2 is SVGIG (reference sequence). In DNA form, the CDR3 reads TGTGCCTGGAGTGTAGCAGGGGGCAGGACCCAGTACTTC. It encodes CAWSVAGGRTQYF.

This clonotype was counted ten times or more. The chain joins TRBV18 to TRBJ2-3, with D perhaps TRBD1 (5 bases). Between the trimmed V and J ends, which lost 3 bases and 2 bases, there was a span of 12 bases. Per the germline V gene, CDR1 is KGHSH and CDR2 is LQKENI. This CDR3 region has 15 residues. CDR3 in amino acids: CASSPTETTTDTQYF. Written as DNA, the CDR3 is TGTGCCAGCTCACCGACAGAAACGACCACAGATACGCAGTATTTT.

The genes are TRBV19 and TRBJ2-2; 7 bases align to TRBD1. V trimming: 3 bases; J trimming: 6 bases; junction bases outside the gene matches: 4. Germline CDR1 LNHDA, CDR2 SQIVND (reference sequence). This CDR3 comprises 14 residues. CDR3 sequence (DNA): TGTGCCAGTAGTATCATAACAGGGGCCGGGGAGCTGTTTTTT. Its translation is CASSIITGAGELFF.

This clonotype was counted ten times or more. The chain uses TRBV20-1 and TRBJ1-4; D ambiguous. The CDR3 totals 13 residues. V lost 3 bases and J 4 bases, leaving 9 bases between the germline ends. Germline V gene lookup returns CDR1 DFQATT and CDR2 SNEGSKA (reference sequence). Here the CDR3 DNA reads TGCAGTGCTAGGAGCAGGATTAATGAAAAACTGTTTTTT. It yields the protein CSARSRINEKLFF.

This clonotype was seen only a few times. V and J are TRBV18 and TRBJ2-1; 7 bases map to TRBD2. The CDR3 sequence is 16 residues long. With V trimmed by 0 bases and J by 2 bases, 4 bases remained unmatched. Per the germline V gene, CDR1 is KGHSH and CDR2 is LQKENI. As DNA, the CDR3 is TGTGCCAGCTCACCACCTTCTAGCGGACCCTACAATGAGCAGTTCTTC. This gives the protein CASSPPSSGPYNEQFF.

This sequence joins TRBV28 and TRBJ2-5, with 7 bases lining up with TRBD1. This CDR3 region has 13 residues. Trimming cost V 4 bases and J 4 bases; bases outside gene matches: 3. CDR1 and CDR2 from the germline V gene are MDHEN and SYDVKM. CDR3 in DNA: TGTGCCAGCAGTTCTGGGACAGCAGAGACCCAGTACTTC. It specifies CASSSGTAETQYF.

This clonotype came up many times. This chain joins TRBV12-3 or TRBV12-4 and TRBJ2-3, with TRBD2 matching 9 bases. CDR3 length equals 15 residues. J was trimmed by 0 bases and V by 5 bases; bases with no gene match: 3. CDR3 DNA: TGTGCCAGCAGTGGGCTAGCGGGAAGCACAGATACGCAGTATTTT. Amino acids: CASSGLAGSTDTQYF.

This clonotype was counted between two and nine times. The V gene is TRBV7-6, the J gene TRBJ2-7, with TRBD1 identical over 8 bases. The germline CDR1 and CDR2 sequences are SGHVS and FNYEAQ. The CDR3 consists of 15 residues. V was clipped by 5 bases and J by 5 bases; unmatched bases: 11. CDR3 in DNA: TGTGCCAGCAGCCCCCAACCGGGACAGGAGGACGAGCAGTACTTC. Protein: CASSPQPGQEDEQYF.

There are many counts of this clonotype. V and J are TRBV13 and TRBJ2-1; D remains ambiguous. The CDR3 is 12 residues long. Germline V gives CDR1 PRHDT, CDR2 FYEKMQ (reference sequence). V lost 2 bases to trimming and J lost 5 bases, with 4 bases between them. CDR3 protein: CASSLRDNEQFF. The CDR3, as DNA: TGTGCCAGCAGCTTAAGAGACAATGAGCAGTTCTTC.

Ten or more counts support this clonotype. The chain employs TRBV30 and TRBJ1-1; D uncertain. Germline assignment: CDR1 GTSNPN and CDR2 SVGIG (reference sequence). V lost 1 base and J 10 bases, leaving 7 bases between the germline ends. The CDR3 loop spans 10 amino acids. As DNA, the CDR3 is TGTGCCTGGAGTGGGGCCAGAGCTTTCTTT. Translated, it gives CAWSGARAFF. Full variable domain (outside the CDR3, taken from reference TRBV30 and TRBJ1-1): SQTIHQWPATLVQPVGSPLSLECTVEGTSNPNLYWYRQAAGRGLQLLFYSVGIGQISSEVPQNLSASRPQDRQFILSSKKLLLSDSGFYLCAWSGARAFFGQGTRLTVV.

In this sample, this clonotype turned up a few times. The rearrangement links TRBV7-3 to TRBJ2-7; D call uncertain. Germline V gene data show CDR1 as SGHTA and CDR2 as FQGTGA. The CDR3 has 13 amino acids. V lost 5 bases to trimming and J lost 3 bases, with 11 bases between them. The CDR3 sequence: CASSPGPGYEQYF. The CDR3 bases are TGTGCCAGCAGCCCCGGCCCTGGCTACGAGCAGTACTTC.

This clonotype was seen a handful of times. Just one base apart from a much larger clone, this may be a read error. V and J are TRBV11-2 and TRBJ2-3; D uncertain. CDR3 length: 13 residues. Looked up from germline, CDR1 is SGHAT and CDR2 is FQNNGV. Deletions cut 5 bases from V and 5 bases from J, with 11 bases between. CDR3 coding DNA: TGTGCCAGCAGCCTTCCCTTGGTAGATACGCAGTATTTT. Its protein is CASSLPLVDTQYF.